Listed below are T cell receptor beta chains from one sample, sequenced in a study of CD8+ T cells in alopecia areata. Method: immunoSEQ multiplex PCR; TCRdb's copy keeps in-frame clones and lacks some. The table shows about 140,000 clones, with roughly 46% occurring only once. The starting material was CD4+ T cells sorted from blood, obtained at week 0. These receptors came from a human donor with alopecia areata. Each CDR3 is given with its conserved first and last residue. A D gene is named only where the DNA matches it firmly. Clone size appears in some rows only: once, few, many, or a class for an expanded clone.

v_gene	d_gene	j_gene	abundance	CDR3nt	CDR3aa
TRBV4-2	-	TRBJ2-7	few	TGTGCCAGCAGCCAAGAAAATGGCCAGCCCTACGAGCAGTACTTC	CASSQENGQPYEQYF
TRBV23-1	-	TRBJ2-5	-	TGCGCCAGCAGTCAATCGCCCTTACGGCCAGAGACCCAGTACTTC	CASSQSPLRPETQYF
TRBV29-1	TRBD1	TRBJ1-2	few	TGCAGCGTTAGGGTAGGGACAGGGGATAACTATGGCTACACCTTC	CSVRVGTGDNYGYTF
TRBV11-2	-	TRBJ2-1	-	TGTGCCAGCAGCTTAGGCACAGGGCCCTACAATGAGCAGTTCTTC	CASSLGTGPYNEQFF
TRBV5-1	-	TRBJ1-2	-	TGCGCCAGCAGCTCATCTGCGGGCTACACCTTC	CASSSSAGYTF
TRBV29-1	TRBD2	TRBJ2-5	-	TGCAGCGTTCTCGGGGGGGAGACCCAGTACTTC	CSVLGGETQYF
TRBV28	TRBD2	TRBJ2-7	few	TGTGCCAGCGCCGGCGGGGGGTACTACGAGCAGTACTTC	CASAGGGYYEQYF
TRBV29-1	TRBD2	TRBJ2-1	-	TGCAGCGTTTCTACTAGCGGGATTAAGTACAATGAGCAGTTCTTC	CSVSTSGIKYNEQFF
TRBV30	-	TRBJ2-4	-	TGTGCCTGGAGCCCGGACAGTGACATTCAGTACTTC	CAWSPDSDIQYF
TRBV29-1	TRBD1	TRBJ2-7	few	TGCAGCGGCGCACGGGACAGCTCCTACGAGCAGTACTTC	CSGARDSSYEQYF
TRBV27	-	TRBJ2-5	few	TGTGCCAGCAGCTACGGGGCCCAAGAGACCCAGTACTTC	CASSYGAQETQYF
TRBV28	-	TRBJ2-7	few	TGTGCAGGAAGCCGGGACACAAGCCTCTCCTACGAGCAGTACTTC	CAGSRDTSLSYEQYF
TRBV7-9	-	TRBJ2-5	few	TGTGCCAGCAGCTTAGCTCAGGGGAGGGAGACCCAGTACTTC	CASSLAQGRETQYF
TRBV2	TRBD1	TRBJ1-2	-	TGTGCCAGCAGCGACAGGGGAGCGTTTGGCTACACCTTC	CASSDRGAFGYTF
TRBV27	TRBD2	TRBJ2-7	-	TGTGCCAGCAGTTTGGCGGGAGGGATCTACGAGCAGTACTTC	CASSLAGGIYEQYF
TRBV29-1	-	TRBJ2-2	few	TGCAGCGTTCGAAGGACACCGAACACCGGGGAGCTGTTTTTT	CSVRRTPNTGELFF
TRBV11-1	-	TRBJ1-1	-	TGTGCCAGCAGCTTAGTGGGGGGACGAGTGAACACTGAAGCTTTCTTT	CASSLVGGRVNTEAFF
TRBV28	-	TRBJ2-4	few	TGTGCCAGCAACAGCCGGGAGTACGAGAACATTCAGTACTTC	CASNSREYENIQYF
TRBV5-6	TRBD2	TRBJ2-5	once	TGTGCCAGCAGCTTGGAGCGGATGGGAGGGAGAGTGGGGGAGACCCAGTACTTC	CASSLERMGGRVGETQYF
TRBV30	-	TRBJ1-4	few	TGTGCGGAGGGTACTAATGAAAAACTGTTTTTT	CAEGTNEKLFF
TRBV7-2	TRBD1	TRBJ2-3	-	TGTGCCAGCAGCACAGGGGGAAGCGGGAGCACAGATACGCAGTATTTT	CASSTGGSGSTDTQYF
TRBV7-2	-	TRBJ2-7	few	TGTGCCAGCAGCCGATCATGGTCCTCTTACTCCTACGAGCAGTACTTC	CASSRSWSSYSYEQYF
TRBV10-2	-	TRBJ1-5	-	TGCGCCAGCAGTGTCGCCGGGGATCAGCCCCAGCATTTT	CASSVAGDQPQHF
TRBV18	-	TRBJ2-3	-	TGTGCCAGCTCTTCCCTGGGGGCTAGCACAGATACGCAGTATTTT	CASSSLGASTDTQYF
TRBV27	-	TRBJ1-5	-	TGTGCCAGCAGTCCTCCTCCGGGCAATCAGCCCCAGCATTTT	CASSPPPGNQPQHF
TRBV9	-	TRBJ2-3	-	TGTGCCAGCAGCGTAGCTCTGCGGGACGGTACGCAGTATTTT	CASSVALRDGTQYF
TRBV7-2	-	TRBJ2-3	few	TGTGCCAGCAGCTTTCCCGGGGTAGCTGGGGATACGCAGTATTTT	CASSFPGVAGDTQYF
TRBV30	-	TRBJ1-1	once	TGTGCCTGGAGCCTACAGATCGGCACTGAAGCTTTCTTT	CAWSLQIGTEAFF
TRBV7-8	TRBD2	TRBJ2-3	few	TGTGCCAGCAGCTTCCGCATAGCGGGAGGGCAAACAGATACGCAGTATTTT	CASSFRIAGGQTDTQYF
TRBV30	TRBD2	TRBJ2-5	-	TGTGCCTGGGAGGCCGGGACTACGAAAGAGGAGACCCAGTACTTC	CAWEAGTTKEETQYF
TRBV29-1	TRBD1	TRBJ2-7	few	TGCAGCGTTGGGACCGGGACAGGGGCATACGAGCAGTACTTC	CSVGTGTGAYEQYF